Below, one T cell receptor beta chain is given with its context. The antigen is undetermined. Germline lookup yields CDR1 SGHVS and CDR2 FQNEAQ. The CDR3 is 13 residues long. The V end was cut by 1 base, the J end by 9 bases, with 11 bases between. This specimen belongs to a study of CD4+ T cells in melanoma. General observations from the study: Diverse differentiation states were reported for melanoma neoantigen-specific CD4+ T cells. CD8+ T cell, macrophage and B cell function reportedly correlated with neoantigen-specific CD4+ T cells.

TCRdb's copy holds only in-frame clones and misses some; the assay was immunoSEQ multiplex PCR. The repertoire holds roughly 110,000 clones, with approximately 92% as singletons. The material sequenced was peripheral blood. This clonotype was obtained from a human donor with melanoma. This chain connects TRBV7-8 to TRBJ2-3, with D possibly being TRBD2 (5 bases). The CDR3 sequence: CASSLELPGTQYF. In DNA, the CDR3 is TGTGCCAGCAGCTTAGAGTTGCCGGGGACGCAGTATTTT.